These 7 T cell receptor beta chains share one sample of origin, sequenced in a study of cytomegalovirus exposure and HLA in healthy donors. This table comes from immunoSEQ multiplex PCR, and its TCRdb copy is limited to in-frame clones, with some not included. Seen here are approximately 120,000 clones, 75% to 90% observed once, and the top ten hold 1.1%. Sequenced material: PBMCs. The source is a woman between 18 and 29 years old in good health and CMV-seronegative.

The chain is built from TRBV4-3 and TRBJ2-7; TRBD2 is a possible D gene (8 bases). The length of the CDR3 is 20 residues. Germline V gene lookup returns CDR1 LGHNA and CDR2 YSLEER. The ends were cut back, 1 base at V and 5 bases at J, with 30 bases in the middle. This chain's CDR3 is CASSQASQGVGSGSYDEQYF. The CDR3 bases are TGCGCCAGCAGCCAAGCGTCGCAGGGGGTCGGGAGCGGGAGTTACGACGAGCAGTACTTC.

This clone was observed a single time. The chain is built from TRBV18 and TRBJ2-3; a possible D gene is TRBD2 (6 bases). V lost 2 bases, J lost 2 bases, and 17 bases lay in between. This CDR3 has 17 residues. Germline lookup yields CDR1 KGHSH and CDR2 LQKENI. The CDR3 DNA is TGTGCCAGCTCACCATGGACGGGGGAAAAGGACACAGATACGCAGTATTTT. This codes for CASSPWTGEKDTDTQYF.

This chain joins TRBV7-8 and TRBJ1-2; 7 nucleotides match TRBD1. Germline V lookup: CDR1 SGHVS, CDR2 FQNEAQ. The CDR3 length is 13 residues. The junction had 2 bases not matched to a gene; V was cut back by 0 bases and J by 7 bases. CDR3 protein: CASSLAGGIGYTF. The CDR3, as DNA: TGTGCCAGCAGCTTAGCAGGGGGCATTGGCTACACCTTC.

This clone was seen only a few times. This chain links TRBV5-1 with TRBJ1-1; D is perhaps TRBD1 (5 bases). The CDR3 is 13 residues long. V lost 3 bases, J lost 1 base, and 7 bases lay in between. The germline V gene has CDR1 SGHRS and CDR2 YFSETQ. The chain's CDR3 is CASSSGQNTEAFF. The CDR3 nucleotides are TGCGCCAGCAGCTCCGGACAGAACACTGAAGCTTTCTTT.

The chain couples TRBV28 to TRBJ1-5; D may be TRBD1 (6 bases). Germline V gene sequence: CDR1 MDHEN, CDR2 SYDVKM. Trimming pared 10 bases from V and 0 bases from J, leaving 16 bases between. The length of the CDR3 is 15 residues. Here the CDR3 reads CATISTGPSNQPQHF. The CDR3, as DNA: TGTGCCACCATTTCGACAGGACCTAGCAATCAGCCCCAGCATTTT.

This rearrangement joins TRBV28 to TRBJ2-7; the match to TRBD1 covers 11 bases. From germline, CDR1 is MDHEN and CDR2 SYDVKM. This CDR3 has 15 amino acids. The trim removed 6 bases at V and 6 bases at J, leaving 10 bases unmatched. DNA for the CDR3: TGTGCCAGCAGCCGCGGGACAGGGGGTCCCAGCGAGCAGTACGTC. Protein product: CASSRGTGGPSEQYV.

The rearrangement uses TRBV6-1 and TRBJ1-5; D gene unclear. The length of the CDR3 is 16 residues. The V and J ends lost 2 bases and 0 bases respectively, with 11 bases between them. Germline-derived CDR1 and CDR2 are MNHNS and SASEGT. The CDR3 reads CASSEWAGYSNQPQHF. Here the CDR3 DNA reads TGTGCCAGCAGTGAATGGGCAGGATATAGCAATCAGCCCCAGCATTTT.